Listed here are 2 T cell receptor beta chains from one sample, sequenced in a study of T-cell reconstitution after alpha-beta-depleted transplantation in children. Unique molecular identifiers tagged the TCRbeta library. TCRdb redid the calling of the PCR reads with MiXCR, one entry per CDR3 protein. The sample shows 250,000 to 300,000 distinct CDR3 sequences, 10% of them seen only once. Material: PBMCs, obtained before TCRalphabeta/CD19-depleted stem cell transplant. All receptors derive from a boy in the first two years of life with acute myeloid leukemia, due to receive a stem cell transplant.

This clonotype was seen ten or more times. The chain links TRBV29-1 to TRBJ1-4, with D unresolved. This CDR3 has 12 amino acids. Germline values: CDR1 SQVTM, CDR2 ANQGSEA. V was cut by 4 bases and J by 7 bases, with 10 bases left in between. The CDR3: CSVVQKGEKLFF. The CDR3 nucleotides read TGCAGCGTTGTGCAAAAGGGTGAAAAACTGTTTTTT.

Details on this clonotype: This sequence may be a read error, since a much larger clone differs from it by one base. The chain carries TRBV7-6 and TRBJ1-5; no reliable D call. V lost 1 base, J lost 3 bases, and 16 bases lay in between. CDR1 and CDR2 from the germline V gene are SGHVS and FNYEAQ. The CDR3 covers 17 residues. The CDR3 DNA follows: TGTGCCAGCAGCTTAGAGCCGTGGGCATATACCAATCAGCCCCAGCATTTT. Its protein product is CASSLEPWAYTNQPQHF. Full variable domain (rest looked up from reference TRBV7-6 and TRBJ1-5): GAGVSQSPRYKVTKRGQDVALRCDPISGHVSLYWYRQALGQGPEFLTYFNYEAQQDKSGLPNDRFSAERPEGSISTLTIQRTEQRDSAMYRCASSLEPWAYTNQPQHFGDGTRLSIL.